Shown below are 19 T cell receptor beta chains from a single sample sequenced in a study of blood T cell repertoires in COVID-19. Here immunoSEQ multiplex PCR was the method, and the copy in TCRdb shows in-frame clones only, minus some. The sample has about 310,000 clones; approximately 88% are singletons. Sequenced sample: PBMCs or T cells enriched from blood (not recorded which). The receptors come from a man in his sixties who had recovered from COVID-19.

The chain recombines TRBV28 with TRBJ2-7, with 7 nucleotides matching TRBD2. Trimming cost V 8 bases and J 3 bases; bases outside gene matches: 10. Germline V gene data show CDR1 as MDHEN and CDR2 as SYDVKM. This CDR3 is built from 14 residues. The CDR3 nucleotides read TGTGCCAGCGAGGCGGGCGGGAGTCTCTACGAGCAGTACTTC. Its translation is CASEAGGSLYEQYF.

The chain uses TRBV5-4 and TRBJ2-1, with 9 nucleotides matching TRBD2. The CDR3 has 15 residues. The germline V gene encodes CDR1 SGHNT and CDR2 YYREEE (reference sequence). The junction had 6 bases not matched to a gene; V was cut back by 4 bases and J by 4 bases. The CDR3 loop reads CASSATSGVYNEQFF. The CDR3 coding sequence is TGTGCCAGCAGCGCGACTAGCGGCGTTTACAATGAGCAGTTCTTC.

The chain is built from TRBV28 and TRBJ2-7, with 8 positions matching TRBD2. V trimming: 5 bases; J trimming: 5 bases; junction bases outside the gene matches: 11. Germline CDR1 reads MDHEN; CDR2 reads SYDVKM. This CDR3 spans 15 amino acids. Written as DNA, the CDR3 is TGTGCCAGCAGTGGTCCGGGAGGGCCGCGGCACGAGCAGTACTTC. Protein sequence: CASSGPGGPRHEQYF.

The chain couples TRBV24-1 to TRBJ2-5, with TRBD2 as a possible D gene (7 bases). Between the trimmed V and J ends, which lost 2 bases and 0 bases, there was a span of 15 bases. Germline CDR1 is KGHDR and CDR2 is SFDVKD. This CDR3 region has 17 residues. The CDR3 protein is CATSDWGGGSYQETQYF. CDR3 DNA sequence: TGTGCCACCAGTGATTGGGGCGGGGGCTCGTACCAAGAGACCCAGTACTTC.

CDR3 loop: CASSPPGEASYNEQFF. DNA of the CDR3: TGTGCCAGCTCCCCCCCCGGGGAAGCCTCCTACAATGAGCAGTTCTTC. This sequence joins TRBV7-3 and TRBJ2-1, with a possible D match to TRBD2 (5 bases). The germline V gene encodes CDR1 SGHTA and CDR2 FQGTGA. The ends were cut back, 8 bases at V and 0 bases at J, with 17 bases in the middle. CDR3 length: 16 residues.

The chain recombines TRBV7-3 with TRBJ2-3, with 8 bases that match TRBD2. The J segment lost 5 bases and the V segment lost 8 bases, leaving 0 bases of the junction unmatched. The CDR3 sequence is 11 residues long. CDR1 and CDR2 from the germline V gene are SGHTA and FQGTGA. CDR3 DNA: TGTGCCAGCGCGGGGGGAGATACGCAGTATTTT. Encoded protein: CASAGGDTQYF. The variable domain in full, with the rest retrieved from reference TRBV7-3 and TRBJ2-3, is GAGVSQTPSNKVTEKGKYVELRCDPISGHTALYWYRQSLGQGPEFLIYFQGTGAADDSGLPNDRFFAVRPEGSVSTLKIQRTERGDSAVYLCASAGGDTQYFGPGTRLTVL.

This CDR3 reads CARTPNTGLMNTEAFF. CDR3 bases: TGTGCCAGAACCCCAAATACAGGCCTCATGAACACTGAAGCTTTCTTT. The rearrangement links TRBV7-5 to TRBJ1-1; the table's D gene call, TRBD1, was not cross checked with the DNA. TRBV7-5 represents a pseudogene. This CDR3 contains 16 residues.

The chain has TRBV4-2 and TRBJ2-1; D is perhaps TRBD1 (5 bases). The CDR3 is 17 residues long. V lost 2 bases and J lost 3, with 17 bases in between. Germline values: CDR1 LGHNA, CDR2 YNFKEQ. Here the CDR3 reads CASSQTGSARFYNEQFF. CDR3 sequence (DNA): TGTGCCAGCAGCCAAACAGGTTCGGCTAGATTCTACAATGAGCAGTTCTTC.

The rearrangement links TRBV28 to TRBJ2-3; D uncertain. CDR3 length: 14 amino acids. V lost 3 bases and J lost 2, with 9 bases in between. Germline assignment: CDR1 MDHEN and CDR2 SYDVKM. The CDR3 reads CASSFVTTTDTQYF. The DNA for the CDR3 is TGTGCCAGCAGTTTCGTTACAACCACAGATACGCAGTATTTT.

The genes are TRBV28 and TRBJ2-2, with TRBD2 matching 14 bases. V was pared by 2 bases and J by 9 bases, with 5 bases of the junction left unmatched. Germline V gene data show CDR1 as MDHEN and CDR2 as SYDVKM. The CDR3 sequence is 16 residues long. The CDR3 region is CASSLATSGRVWELFF. DNA for the CDR3: TGTGCCAGCAGTTTAGCGACTAGCGGGAGGGTATGGGAGCTGTTTTTT. Filled out from reference TRBV28 and TRBJ2-2, the complete variable domain reads DVKVTQSSRYLVKRTGEKVFLECVQDMDHENMFWYRQDPGLGLRLIYFSYDVKMKEKGDIPEGYSVSREKKERFSLILESASTNQTSMYLCASSLATSGRVWELFFGEGSRLTVL.

The chain combines TRBV5-4 with TRBJ2-1; TRBD2 matches at 12 bases. Losses at the gene ends were 4 bases for V and 8 bases for J; bases not matched to a gene: 7. This CDR3 comprises 15 residues. The germline V gene encodes CDR1 SGHNT and CDR2 YYREEE (reference sequence). The CDR3 region has the DNA TGTGCCAGCAGCCGGACTAGCGGGACGAACCATGAGCAGTTCTTC. Protein sequence: CASSRTSGTNHEQFF.

This clone was detected only once. The rearrangement links TRBV11-3 to TRBJ2-1, with D tentatively TRBD1 (5 bases). Per the germline V gene, CDR1 is SGHNT and CDR2 is YENEEA. Deletions cut 5 bases from V and 0 bases from J, with 14 bases between. The CDR3 covers 16 residues. CDR3 bases: TGTGCCAGCAGCCAAAGACAGTCGAGCTCCTACAATGAGCAGTTCTTC. It is translated as CASSQRQSSSYNEQFF.

This clone was seen a single time. The CDR3 protein is CASSLGQDMSGYTF. CDR3 sequence (DNA): TGCGCCAGCAGCTTGGGACAGGATATGAGTGGCTACACCTTC. The chain uses TRBV5-1 and TRBJ1-2, with D possibly TRBD1 on 6 matching bases. Germline loops: CDR1 SGHRS, CDR2 YFSETQ. This CDR3 has 14 amino acids. V gave up 0 bases and J gave up 7 bases, with 13 bases separating them.

The chain recombines TRBV5-4 with TRBJ2-7, with 7 positions matching TRBD2. V trimming: 1 base; J trimming: 0 bases; junction bases outside the gene matches: 4. CDR1 is SGHNT and CDR2 is YYREEE in the germline V gene (reference sequence). The CDR3 loop spans 15 amino acids. CDR3 region: CASSLRLADSYEQYF. The CDR3, as DNA: TGTGCCAGCAGCTTGCGGCTAGCGGACTCCTACGAGCAGTACTTC. The full variable domain, completed using reference TRBV5-4 and TRBJ2-7, is ETGVTQSPTHLIKTRGQQVTLRCSSQSGHNTVSWYQQALGQGPQFIFQYYREEENGRGNFPPRFSGLQFPNYSSELNVNALELDDSALYLCASSLRLADSYEQYFGPGTRLTVT.

The J gene is TRBJ2-3, the V gene TRBV28; 8 positions agree with TRBD2. With V trimmed by 5 bases and J by 2 bases, 9 bases remained unmatched. The CDR3 sequence is 16 residues long. Germline loops: CDR1 MDHEN, CDR2 SYDVKM. As DNA, the CDR3 is TGTGCCAGCAGTCCCTTTTTAGCGGGAAACACAGATACGCAGTATTTT. It codes for CASSPFLAGNTDTQYF.

V usage is TRBV19 and J usage is TRBJ2-5, with TRBD1 identical over 7 bases. The CDR3 runs to 13 residues. Per germline, CDR1 LNHDA and CDR2 SQIVND (reference sequence). V lost 6 bases and J lost 2; bases outside the gene matches: 3. This CDR3 reads CASRKTGQETQYF. The CDR3 DNA sequence: TGTGCCAGTAGAAAGACAGGGCAAGAGACCCAGTACTTC.

The chain carries TRBV5-1 and TRBJ1-4; 11 bases are a match to TRBD1. CDR1 and CDR2 (germline): SGHRS, YFSETQ. V trimming: 3 bases; J trimming: 5 bases; junction bases outside the gene matches: 9. This CDR3 region has 17 residues. CDR3 residues: CASSYPGTGGLNEKLFF. The CDR3 bases are TGCGCCAGCAGCTACCCCGGGACAGGGGGACTGAATGAAAAACTGTTTTTT.

The chain combines TRBV6-2 or TRBV6-3 with TRBJ2-3; possible D gene TRBD1, 5 bases. Germline-derived CDR1 and CDR2 are MNHEY and SVGEGT. The V and J ends lost 4 bases and 4 bases respectively, with 9 bases between them. The CDR3 spans 13 residues. The CDR3 DNA follows: TGTGCCAGCAGTTCCAGGGCGGCAGATACGCAGTATTTT. Residues: CASSSRAADTQYF.

V usage is TRBV2 and J usage is TRBJ1-6, with D uncertain. Germline CDR1 and CDR2: SNHLY and FYNNEI. The CDR3 consists of 16 residues. Trimming shortened V by 1 base and J by 5 bases, and 12 bases separated the two germline ends. The CDR3 region is CASSEGAVINNSPLHF. The CDR3 nucleotides are TGTGCCAGCAGTGAAGGGGCCGTAATCAATAATTCACCCCTCCACTTT. Variable domain in full (rest from reference TRBV2 and TRBJ1-6): EPEVTQTPSHQVTQMGQEVILRCVPISNHLYFYWYRQILGQKVEFLVSFYNNEISEKSEIFDDQFSVERPDGSNFTLKIRSTKLEDSAMYFCASSEGAVINNSPLHFGNGTRLTVT.